The 26 T cell receptor beta chains below all came from one sample that was sequenced in a study of T cell responses to AZD1222 COVID-19 vaccine. Method: immunoSEQ multiplex PCR; TCRdb's copy keeps in-frame clones and lacks some. Among under 120,000 clones listed, about 85% were seen once. Sequenced here: peripheral blood, sampled 28 days after the second AZD1222 dose. These receptors were obtained from an adult who received the AZD1222 COVID-19 vaccine.

The genes are TRBV3-1 (or the pseudogene TRBV3-2) and TRBJ2-7; D perhaps matches TRBD1 (5 bases). V gave up 4 bases and J gave up 3 bases, with 10 bases separating them. This CDR3 spans 13 amino acids. CDR1 LGHDT and CDR2 YNNKEL come from the germline V gene (reference sequence). This chain's CDR3 is CASSLGHYYEQYF. The CDR3 DNA sequence: TGTGCCAGCAGCCTAGGACATTACTACGAGCAGTACTTC.

The genes are TRBV13 and TRBJ1-2; tentatively, D is TRBD1 (5 bases). V was cut by 4 bases and J by 6 bases, with 9 bases left in between. This CDR3 has 12 amino acids. CDR1 and CDR2 (germline): PRHDT, FYEKMQ (reference sequence). CDR3: CASSWGSNGYTF. The DNA of the CDR3 is TGTGCCAGCAGCTGGGGCTCTAATGGCTACACCTTC.

V is TRBV6-6 and J is TRBJ2-5, with D perhaps matching TRBD2 (5 bases). This CDR3 has 15 residues. CDR1 is MNHNY and CDR2 is SVGAGI in the germline V gene (reference sequence). V was shortened by 2 bases and J by 3 bases, with 13 bases between the two germline ends. CDR3 sequence (DNA): TGTGCCAGCAGTTACCTTAGCCTCGGGGAAGAGACCCAGTACTTC. Amino acids: CASSYLSLGEETQYF.

The chain has TRBV9 and TRBJ2-1; weak D call: TRBD2 (5 bases). Deletions cut 0 bases from V and 0 bases from J, with 10 bases between. The CDR3 sequence is 16 residues long. Germline-derived CDR1 and CDR2 are SGDLS and YYNGEE. The CDR3 sequence is CASSVVPGSSYNEQFF. CDR3 in DNA: TGTGCCAGCAGCGTAGTACCGGGGAGCTCCTACAATGAGCAGTTCTTC.

The CDR3 DNA follows: TGCGCCAGCAGCTACGGGACTAGCGGTTTTTCCTACAATGAGCAGTTCTTC. It is translated as CASSYGTSGFSYNEQFF. The chain has TRBV5-1 and TRBJ2-1, with 11 bases aligning to TRBD2. The CDR3 contains 17 residues. In germline, CDR1 is SGHRS, CDR2 YFSETQ. V lost 3 bases, J lost 1 base, and 6 bases stayed unmatched. Filled out from reference TRBV5-1 and TRBJ2-1, the complete variable domain reads KAGVTQTPRYLIKTRGQQVTLSCSPISGHRSVSWYQQTPGQGLQFLFEYFSETQRNKGNFPGRFSGRQFSNSRSEMNVSTLELGDSALYLCASSYGTSGFSYNEQFFGPGTRLTVL.

The rearrangement links TRBV5-1 to TRBJ2-7; 11 bases are shared with TRBD2. CDR3 size: 15 residues. V gave up 2 bases and J gave up 6 bases; unmatched junction bases: 7. The germline gives CDR1 SGHRS, CDR2 YFSETQ. The CDR3 region has the DNA TGCGCCAGCAGCTTTGGTGCTAGCGGGAGGTCCGAGCAGTACTTC. It is translated as CASSFGASGRSEQYF.

This chain connects TRBV28 to TRBJ2-5; D not certain. Trimming removed 6 bases from V and 4 bases from J, with 9 bases in between. The CDR3 consists of 12 residues. Germline CDR1 reads MDHEN; CDR2 reads SYDVKM. Here the CDR3 reads CASRTPGETQYF. The CDR3 DNA reads as TGTGCCAGCAGGACACCTGGAGAGACCCAGTACTTC.

The chain combines TRBV6-1 with TRBJ2-5; D perhaps matches TRBD1 (6 bases). The germline V gene encodes CDR1 MNHNS and CDR2 SASEGT. V lost 1 base to trimming and J lost 8 bases, with 11 bases between them. The CDR3 runs 13 residues. The CDR3 DNA sequence: TGTGCCAGCAGTGAAGGAACAGGGTCCACCCAGTACTTC. As protein: CASSEGTGSTQYF.

About this clone itself: Its ends do not fully match the called genes, so a read error is possible. The chain combines TRBV4-3 with TRBJ2-3; 10 bases line up with TRBD2. The CDR3 sequence is 17 residues long. Germline V gene data show CDR1 as LGHNA and CDR2 as YSLEER. CDR3 protein: CASSEDPSGSSTDTQYF. The CDR3 region has the DNA TGCGCCAGCAGCGAAGACCCTAGCGGGAGCAGCACAGATACGCAGTATTTT.

The V and J genes are TRBV4-1 and TRBJ2-7, with D hard to call. CDR3 length equals 17 residues. The V end was cut by 3 bases, the J end by 4 bases, with 22 bases between. CDR1 is MGHRA and CDR2 is YSYEKL in the germline V gene. The CDR3 loop is CASSQTSRGKLMYEQYF. Here the CDR3 DNA reads TGCGCCAGCAGCCAGACATCACGAGGAAAGCTTATGTACGAGCAGTACTTC.

The CDR3 DNA sequence: TGTGCCAGCAGCTTTGAGGGATGGTATGGCTACACCTTC. Translating it yields CASSFEGWYGYTF. J is TRBJ1-2 and V is TRBV7-9; D gene ambiguous. The CDR3 runs to 13 residues. The germline gives CDR1 SEHNR, CDR2 FQNEAQ (reference sequence). V gave up 3 bases and J gave up 5 bases, with 10 bases separating them.

This clone was detected once. The DNA of the CDR3 is TGTGCCAGCAGCTTAGGGACAGGCCAGAACACTGAAGCTTTCTTT. Amino acid sequence: CASSLGTGQNTEAFF. The chain links TRBV7-6 to TRBJ1-1, with 7 bases lining up with TRBD1. From germline, CDR1 is SGHVS and CDR2 FNYEAQ. This CDR3 region has 15 residues. Trimming at V came to 1 base and at J to 1 base, leaving 3 bases not matched to a gene.

Remarks on this clone: Other DNA sequences in the same sample also yield this CDR3. The chain links TRBV7-2 to TRBJ2-1, with 9 positions matching TRBD2. CDR3 size: 15 residues. Losses at the gene ends were 0 bases for V and 4 bases for J; bases not matched to a gene: 1. Germline assignment: CDR1 SGHTA and CDR2 FQGNSA. CDR3 bases: TGTGCCAGCAGCTTAGCGACTAGCGGATACAATGAGCAGTTCTTC. Translating it yields CASSLATSGYNEQFF.

The chain has TRBV7-9 and TRBJ2-3; D is undetermined. Trimming pared 4 bases from V and 2 bases from J, leaving 1 base between. The CDR3 is 11 amino acids. Germline V gene data show CDR1 as SEHNR and CDR2 as FQNEAQ (reference sequence). CDR3 region: CASSSTDTQYF. The CDR3 bases are TGTGCCAGCAGCTCCACAGATACGCAGTATTTT.

This chain joins TRBV6-6 and TRBJ1-1; 8 nucleotides agree with TRBD1. CDR3 length equals 14 residues. The V gene end was trimmed by 6 bases and the J gene end by 5 bases; junction bases not matched to a gene: 8. Per the germline V gene, CDR1 is MNHNY and CDR2 is SVGAGI (reference sequence). This CDR3 reads CASRDRDSSTEAFF. As DNA, the CDR3 is TGTGCCAGCAGGGACAGGGACTCGTCGACTGAAGCTTTCTTT.

This clone was seen more than once but under ten times. The rearrangement uses TRBV19 and TRBJ1-6; no firm D call. Germline V CDR1 and CDR2: LNHDA, SQIVND (reference sequence). The germline V and J ends were trimmed by 1 base and 8 bases, with 9 bases remaining between them. The CDR3 sequence is 14 residues long. The CDR3 DNA is TGTGCCAGTAGTATAGGTGAAAATCATTCACCCCTCCACTTT. Translation gives CASSIGENHSPLHF.

The chain is built from TRBV19 and TRBJ2-1; 9 positions match TRBD1. Per the germline V gene, CDR1 is LNHDA and CDR2 is SQIVND (reference sequence). The CDR3 loop spans 15 amino acids. Trimming at V came to 3 bases and at J to 6 bases, leaving 6 bases not matched to a gene. CDR3 sequence: CASSIGTGYANEQFF. CDR3 in DNA: TGTGCCAGTAGTATCGGGACAGGGTATGCCAATGAGCAGTTCTTC.

The chain has TRBV18 and TRBJ1-6; D remains ambiguous. This CDR3 comprises 15 residues. Germline CDR1 reads KGHSH; CDR2 reads LQKENI. V was pared by 3 bases and J by 5 bases, with 11 bases between. CDR3 DNA: TGTGCCAGCTCACCGGGATCGGGCAATAATTCACCCCTCCACTTT. As protein: CASSPGSGNNSPLHF.

The V gene is TRBV3-1 (or the pseudogene TRBV3-2), the J gene TRBJ2-3; 11 bases fit TRBD2. The J segment lost 0 bases and the V segment lost 1 base, leaving 6 bases of the junction unmatched. Germline-derived CDR1 and CDR2 are LGHDT and YNNKEL (reference sequence). The CDR3 extends over 18 amino acids. The CDR3 protein is CASSQGLAGRGSTDTQYF. The CDR3 DNA sequence: TGTGCCAGCAGCCAAGGACTAGCGGGGAGAGGAAGCACAGATACGCAGTATTTT.

This clone has just a few counts. The chain links TRBV6-5 to TRBJ2-3; no definite D call. CDR1 is MNHEY and CDR2 is SVGAGI in the germline V gene. V dropped 2 bases and J dropped 4 bases, with 10 bases sitting between them. The CDR3 loop spans 14 amino acids. The CDR3 protein is CASSYRGSADTQYF. The CDR3 DNA sequence: TGTGCCAGCAGTTACCGTGGATCCGCAGATACGCAGTATTTT.

The chain is built from TRBV7-8 and TRBJ1-1; D remains ambiguous. CDR3 length: 13 residues. The germline V and J ends were trimmed by 2 bases and 3 bases, with 7 bases remaining between them. From germline, CDR1 is SGHVS and CDR2 FQNEAQ. The CDR3 protein is CASSLQEDTEAFF. Here the CDR3 DNA reads TGTGCCAGCAGCTTACAAGAGGACACTGAAGCTTTCTTT. Based on the CDR3 plus reference TRBV7-8 and TRBJ1-1, the full variable domain is GAGVSQSPRYKVAKRGQDVALRCDPISGHVSLFWYQQALGQGPEFLTYFQNEAQLDKSGLPSDRFFAERPEGSVSTLKIQRTQQEDSAVYLCASSLQEDTEAFFGQGTRLTVV.

This chain uses TRBV28 with TRBJ1-5, with 9 bases aligning to TRBD1. J was trimmed by 4 bases and V by 0 bases; bases with no gene match: 4. In germline, CDR1 is MDHEN, CDR2 SYDVKM. The CDR3 runs 16 residues. Here the CDR3 reads CASSLWGQGRNQPQHF. The CDR3 nucleotides are TGTGCCAGCAGTTTATGGGGACAGGGTCGTAATCAGCCCCAGCATTTT.

The gene calls are TRBV3-1 (or the pseudogene TRBV3-2) and TRBJ1-2; D uncertain. V shed 0 bases and J shed 6 bases, with 11 bases lying between them. The germline CDR1 and CDR2 sequences are LGHDT and YNNKEL (reference sequence). The CDR3 is made up of 14 amino acids. CDR3 in DNA: TGTGCCAGCAGCCAAGAGGTGAGGGTTCATGGCTACACCTTC. Translated: CASSQEVRVHGYTF.

This chain links TRBV7-9 with TRBJ2-2, with 9 bases fitting TRBD1. This CDR3 spans 17 amino acids. V dropped 1 base and J dropped 3; count of bases not matched to a gene: 6. The germline gives CDR1 SEHNR, CDR2 FQNEAQ (reference sequence). The CDR3 reads CASSLEQGAKYTGELFF. The CDR3 DNA is TGTGCCAGCAGCTTAGAACAGGGGGCGAAGTACACCGGGGAGCTGTTTTTT.

This rearrangement joins TRBV18 to TRBJ2-1; 14 positions agree with TRBD2. V shed 5 bases and J 6 bases; nucleotides not matched to a gene: 3. Germline V gene sequence: CDR1 KGHSH, CDR2 LQKENI. This CDR3 region has 15 residues. The DNA of the CDR3 is TGTGCCAGCTCAAAGGGGACTAGCGGGAGCAATGAGCAGTTCTTC. Its protein is CASSKGTSGSNEQFF.

This sequence joins TRBV7-4 and TRBJ2-4, with 10 bases that match TRBD1. CDR3 length: 18 residues. Germline V gives CDR1 SGHVT, CDR2 SQSDAQ. V dropped 7 bases and J dropped 0; count of bases not matched to a gene: 12. For the CDR3, the DNA is TGTGCCAGCACCCCAAAAGGGGGACAGGGGAGAGCCAAAAACATTCAGTACTTC. This codes for CASTPKGGQGRAKNIQYF.